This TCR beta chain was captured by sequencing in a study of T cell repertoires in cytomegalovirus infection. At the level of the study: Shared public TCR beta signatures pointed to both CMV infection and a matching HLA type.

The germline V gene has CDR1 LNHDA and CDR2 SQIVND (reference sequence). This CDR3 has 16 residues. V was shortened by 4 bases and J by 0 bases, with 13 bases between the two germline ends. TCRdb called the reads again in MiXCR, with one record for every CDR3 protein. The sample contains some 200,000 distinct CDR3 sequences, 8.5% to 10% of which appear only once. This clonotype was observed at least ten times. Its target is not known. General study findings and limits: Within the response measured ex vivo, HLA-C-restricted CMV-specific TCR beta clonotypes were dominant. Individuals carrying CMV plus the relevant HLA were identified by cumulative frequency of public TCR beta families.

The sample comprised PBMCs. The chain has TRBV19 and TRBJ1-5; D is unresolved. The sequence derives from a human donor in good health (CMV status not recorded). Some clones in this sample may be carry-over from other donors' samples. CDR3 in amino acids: CASSTRSSGSNQPQHF. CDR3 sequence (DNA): TGTGCCAGTAGTACCCGTTCGTCAGGTAGCAATCAGCCCCAGCATTTT. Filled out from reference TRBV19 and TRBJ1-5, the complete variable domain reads DGGITQSPKYLFRKEGQNVTLSCEQNLNHDAMYWYRQDPGQGLRLIYYSQIVNDFQKGDIAEGYSVSREKKESFPLTVTSAQKNPTAFYLCASSTRSSGSNQPQHFGDGTRLSIL.